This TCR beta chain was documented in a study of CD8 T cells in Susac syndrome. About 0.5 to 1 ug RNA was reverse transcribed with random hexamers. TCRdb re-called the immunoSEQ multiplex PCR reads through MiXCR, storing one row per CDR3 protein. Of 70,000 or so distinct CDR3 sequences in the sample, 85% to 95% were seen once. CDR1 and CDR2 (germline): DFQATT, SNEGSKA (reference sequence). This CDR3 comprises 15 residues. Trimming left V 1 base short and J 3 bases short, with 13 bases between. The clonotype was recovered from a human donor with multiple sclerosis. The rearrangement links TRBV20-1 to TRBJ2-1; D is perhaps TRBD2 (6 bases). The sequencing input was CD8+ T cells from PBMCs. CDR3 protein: CSARGSETSYNEQFF. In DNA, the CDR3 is TGCAGTGCTAGAGGCTCCGAGACTAGCTACAATGAGCAGTTCTTC.